Presented here are 2 T cell receptor beta chains from one specimen sequenced in a study of blood T cell repertoires in COVID-19. Repertoires were generated with immunoSEQ multiplex PCR, while TCRdb's copy carries only in-frame clones and drops some. The sample has over 85,000 clones, around 84% seen once. The sequenced sample consisted of peripheral blood. The receptor source for this set is a man aged 35-49 years with acute or convalescent COVID-19.

The rearrangement joins TRBV2 to TRBJ2-1, with a tentative D call TRBD1 (6 bases). Trimming removed 4 bases at V and 8 bases at J, with 18 bases between. Germline V gives CDR1 SNHLY, CDR2 FYNNEI. This CDR3 comprises 15 residues. CDR3 amino acids: CASSVRGFGMDEQFF. In nucleotides, the CDR3 is TGTGCCAGCAGTGTCAGGGGTTTTGGAATGGATGAGCAGTTCTTC. Full variable domain (remainder filled in from reference TRBV2 and TRBJ2-1): EPEVTQTPSHQVTQMGQEVILRCVPISNHLYFYWYRQILGQKVEFLVSFYNNEISEKSEIFDDQFSVERPDGSNFTLKIRSTKLEDSAMYFCASSVRGFGMDEQFFGPGTRLTVL.

J is TRBJ1-5 and V is TRBV6-2 or TRBV6-3; 10 bases fit TRBD1. The CDR3 totals 19 residues. The germline V gene has CDR1 MNHEY and CDR2 SVGEGT. V was pared by 2 bases and J by 3 bases, with 13 bases of the junction left unmatched. The CDR3 DNA follows: TGTGCCAGCAGTTACAGACGGGACAGGGGTGGAAGATACAATCAGCCCCAGCATTTT. This translates into CASSYRRDRGGRYNQPQHF.